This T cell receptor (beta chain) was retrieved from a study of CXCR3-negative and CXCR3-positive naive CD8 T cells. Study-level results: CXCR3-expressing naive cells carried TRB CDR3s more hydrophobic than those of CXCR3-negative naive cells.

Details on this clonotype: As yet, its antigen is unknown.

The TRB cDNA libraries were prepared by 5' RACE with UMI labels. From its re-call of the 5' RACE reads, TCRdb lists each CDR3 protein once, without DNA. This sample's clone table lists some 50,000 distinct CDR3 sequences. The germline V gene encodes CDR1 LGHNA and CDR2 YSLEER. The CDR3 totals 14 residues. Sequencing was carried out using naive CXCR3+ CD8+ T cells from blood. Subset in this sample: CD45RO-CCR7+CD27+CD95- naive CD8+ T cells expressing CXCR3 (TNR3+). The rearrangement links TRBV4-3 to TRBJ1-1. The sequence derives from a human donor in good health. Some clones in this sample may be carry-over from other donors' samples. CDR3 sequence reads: CASSPNPMNTEAFF.